This T cell receptor (beta chain) was documented in a study of long-term antiretroviral therapy in people with HIV. Donors each had at least one pre-ART PBMC sample and at least two post-ART ones. The cryopreserved samples used held roughly 1-10 million PBMC prior to extraction of DNA. As to this clone: Its specificity is unknown.

This CDR3 has 17 amino acids. Germline V lookup: CDR1 LGHNA, CDR2 YNFKEQ. The V and J ends lost 0 bases and 5 bases, in that order; junction bases with no gene match: 10. Findings and limits, study-wide: Clonotypes expanded prior to ART showed repertoire dominance at all sampled time points.

The assay, immunoSEQ v3.0, was run at survey level. The assay was immunoSEQ multiplex PCR, and TCRdb's table has in-frame clones only and misses some. The sample carries around 25,000 clones, about 80% recorded once. This receptor was identified in a woman aged 40 to 50 with HIV. The rearrangement joins TRBV4-2 to TRBJ2-3, with 8 bases aligning to TRBD2. The source was unsorted PBMCs, collected 1.1 years before starting antiretroviral therapy. The CDR3 sequence is CASSQDLAGSRVDTQYF. The DNA for the CDR3 is TGTGCCAGCAGCCAAGATCTAGCGGGCTCTCGAGTAGATACGCAGTATTTT.